The next 22 T cell receptor beta chains were all read from a single sample in a study of CD8+ T cells in alopecia areata. In each case, RNA was isolated and then reverse transcribed into cDNA as the sequencing template. Data came from immunoSEQ multiplex PCR; TCRdb stores just in-frame clones and leaves some out. This sample has 100,000 to 120,000 clones, with approximately 60% found just once. Input material: CD8+ T cells sorted from blood. These receptors were taken from a human donor in good health.

In this sample, this clone turned up once. The chain recombines TRBV29-1 with TRBJ1-2, with 8 bases that match TRBD1. J gave up 5 bases and V 5 bases, and 10 bases lay outside the gene matches. This CDR3 contains 14 residues. Looked up from germline, CDR1 is SQVTM and CDR2 is ANQGSEA. CDR3 sequence reads: CSVWQGAGVYGYTF. CDR3 in DNA: TGCAGCGTTTGGCAGGGGGCTGGGGTTTATGGCTACACCTTC.

A few counts support this clone. This chain connects TRBV6-1 to TRBJ2-2; D gene uncertain. The CDR3 has 15 amino acids. Trimming left V 3 bases short and J 5 bases short, with 13 bases between. Germline V lookup: CDR1 MNHNS, CDR2 SASEGT. Here the CDR3 reads CASSEGPGHTGELFF. The CDR3 nucleotides are TGTGCCAGCAGTGAGGGCCCGGGCCATACCGGGGAGCTGTTTTTT.

The chain employs TRBV13 and TRBJ2-1, with D perhaps TRBD1 (6 bases). V lost 5 bases to trimming and J lost 2 bases, with 10 bases between them. The germline V gene encodes CDR1 PRHDT and CDR2 FYEKMQ (reference sequence). This CDR3 has 14 amino acids. The CDR3 sequence: CASSPGEPYNEQFF. The CDR3 coding sequence is TGTGCCAGCAGCCCAGGGGAACCCTACAATGAGCAGTTCTTC.

The genes are TRBV27 and TRBJ2-1; 10 bases match TRBD2. Trimming cost V 2 bases and J 5 bases; bases outside gene matches: 3. This CDR3 has 15 amino acids. CDR1 and CDR2 (germline): MNHEY, SMNVEV (reference sequence). DNA for the CDR3: TGTGCCAGCAGTTTAAGAGCGGGGGGGAACAATGAGCAGTTCTTC. This sequence encodes CASSLRAGGNNEQFF.

V and J are TRBV7-6 and TRBJ2-3, with 9 bases matching TRBD2. V lost 4 bases, J lost 4 bases, and 12 bases stayed unmatched. This CDR3 is built from 17 residues. CDR1 SGHVS and CDR2 FNYEAQ come from the germline V gene. Here the CDR3 DNA reads TGTGCCAGCAGCTCAGCGGGGGGCCTTTTGGGAGCAGATACGCAGTATTTT. Amino acid sequence: CASSSAGGLLGADTQYF.

The chain uses TRBV9 and TRBJ1-2; TRBD1 might be the D (5 bases). V gave up 5 bases and J gave up 4 bases, with 12 bases separating them. Germline V CDR1 and CDR2: SGDLS, YYNGEE. This CDR3 is 13 amino acids long. Here the CDR3 reads CASSGGVPYGYTF. CDR3 bases: TGTGCCAGCAGTGGGGGGGTGCCCTATGGCTACACCTTC.

The chain links TRBV29-1 to TRBJ1-2, with unresolved D. Germline lookup yields CDR1 SQVTM and CDR2 ANQGSEA. V lost 2 bases, J lost 3 bases, and 4 bases lay in between. This CDR3 region has 11 residues. The CDR3 loop is CSVEYDYGYTF. The CDR3 DNA is TGCAGCGTTGAATACGACTATGGCTACACCTTC.

This clone was seen once. The chain carries TRBV13 and TRBJ1-2; tentatively, D is TRBD1 (6 bases). CDR3 length equals 14 residues. Germline CDR1 and CDR2: PRHDT and FYEKMQ (reference sequence). The V gene lost 6 bases and the J gene lost 1 base, with 12 bases spanning the gap. CDR3 coding DNA: TGTGCCAGCAGTTCGGACAGATTTAACTATGGCTACACCTTC. It codes for CASSSDRFNYGYTF. Full variable domain (remainder filled in from reference TRBV13 and TRBJ1-2): AAGVIQSPRHLIKEKRETATLKCYPIPRHDTVYWYQQGPGQDPQFLISFYEKMQSDKGSIPDRFSAQQFSDYHSELNMSSLELGDSALYFCASSSDRFNYGYTFGSGTRLTVV.

The V call is TRBV29-1, the J call TRBJ2-5; D may be TRBD2 (7 bases). Trimming removed 4 bases from V and 7 bases from J, with 13 bases in between. The CDR3 is 12 residues long. Germline V gives CDR1 SQVTM, CDR2 ANQGSEA. The CDR3 coding sequence is TGCAGCGTTGTCACGGGGGGCGGGACCCAGTACTTC. It translates to CSVVTGGGTQYF.

This clone has a handful of counts. The junction differs from germline at one of its ends, possibly a read error. The V and J genes are TRBV13 and TRBJ2-3; 13 positions agree with TRBD2. CDR1 PRHDT and CDR2 FYEKMQ come from the germline V gene (reference sequence). This CDR3 has 18 residues. The CDR3, as DNA: TGTGCCAGCAGCTCCGGGACTAGCGGGGCCCCCCTACCAGAGACGCAGTATTTT. Translation: CASSSGTSGAPLPETQYF.

This chain connects TRBV4-2 to TRBJ2-5; 8 bases line up with TRBD1. The CDR3 is made up of 15 amino acids. J lost 2 bases, V lost 4 bases, and 6 bases had no gene match. Germline V gene sequence: CDR1 LGHNA, CDR2 YNFKEQ. This CDR3 reads CASSPDRDGQETQYF. The DNA of the CDR3 is TGTGCCAGCAGCCCGGACAGGGATGGGCAAGAGACCCAGTACTTC.

V is TRBV2 and J is TRBJ2-5; possibly TRBD1 for D (6 bases). The V end was cut by 9 bases, the J end by 4 bases, with 15 bases between. Germline lookup yields CDR1 SNHLY and CDR2 FYNNEI. The CDR3 is 13 residues long. The CDR3 here is CASLTGRGETQYF. The CDR3, as DNA: TGTGCCAGTCTCACAGGGAGAGGAGAGACCCAGTACTTC.

There are a few counts of this clone. J is TRBJ1-4 and V is TRBV7-9, with D unresolved. V gave up 1 base and J gave up 3 bases, with 9 bases separating them. Germline V gene lookup returns CDR1 SEHNR and CDR2 FQNEAQ (reference sequence). CDR3 length: 15 residues. Here the CDR3 reads CASSLGGAANEKLFF. In nucleotides, the CDR3 is TGTGCCAGCAGCTTAGGGGGAGCAGCTAATGAAAAACTGTTTTTT.

The CDR3 sequence is CASSYSGQHYEQYF. In DNA form, the CDR3 reads TGCGCCAGCAGCTACTCGGGACAACACTACGAGCAGTACTTC. The chain carries TRBV5-1 and TRBJ2-7; a possible D gene is TRBD1 (6 bases). CDR1 and CDR2 (germline): SGHRS, YFSETQ. With 3 bases removed from V and 3 bases from J, the gap between germline ends came to 13 bases. The CDR3 length is 14 residues.

The J gene is TRBJ1-1, the V gene TRBV29-1; weak D call: TRBD1 (6 bases). Germline CDR1 reads SQVTM; CDR2 reads ANQGSEA. Between the trimmed V and J ends, which lost 7 bases and 1 base, there was a span of 10 bases. This CDR3 has 12 residues. The CDR3 loop reads CSGFRGNTEAFF. The CDR3 DNA sequence: TGCAGCGGATTCAGGGGGAACACTGAAGCTTTCTTT.

The chain recombines TRBV5-4 with TRBJ2-7; D call uncertain. This CDR3 spans 14 amino acids. The germline V gene has CDR1 SGHNT and CDR2 YYREEE (reference sequence). Trimming shortened V by 0 bases and J by 5 bases, and 12 bases separated the two germline ends. CDR3 protein: CASSLAGPVDEQYF. For the CDR3, the DNA is TGTGCCAGCAGCTTGGCGGGTCCCGTCGACGAGCAGTACTTC.

The table lists this clone with a few counts. The chain recombines TRBV28 with TRBJ2-5, with 8 bases lining up with TRBD2. J lost 2 bases, V lost 5 bases, and 4 bases had no gene match. Germline V gene data show CDR1 as MDHEN and CDR2 as SYDVKM. CDR3 length: 14 amino acids. CDR3 in DNA: TGTGCCAGCAGTCAAGAGCGGGGGCAAGAGACCCAGTACTTC. It specifies CASSQERGQETQYF.

The chain employs TRBV29-1 and TRBJ2-5; 9 bases are a match to TRBD2. The CDR3 spans 13 residues. CDR1 and CDR2 from the germline V gene are SQVTM and ANQGSEA. The junction had 5 bases not matched to a gene; V was cut back by 7 bases and J by 2 bases. CDR3 amino acids: CSGMRGGQETQYF. In DNA, the CDR3 is TGCAGCGGAATGCGGGGGGGGCAAGAGACCCAGTACTTC.

This clone has more than one count but fewer than ten. The genes are TRBV11-2 and TRBJ1-2; no clear D. There are 13 residues in the CDR3. Between the trimmed V and J ends, which lost 5 bases and 0 bases, there was a span of 7 bases. Germline CDR1 is SGHAT and CDR2 is FQNNGV. Here the CDR3 reads CASSLSANYGYTF. In nucleotides, the CDR3 is TGTGCCAGCAGCCTCAGTGCTAACTATGGCTACACCTTC.

V and J are TRBV19 and TRBJ1-5, with TRBD1 as a possible D gene (5 bases). The ends were cut back, 3 bases at V and 3 bases at J, with 18 bases in the middle. Germline V gene data show CDR1 as LNHDA and CDR2 as SQIVND (reference sequence). This CDR3 has 17 amino acids. As DNA, the CDR3 is TGTGCCAGTAGTATTTGGTTGGGCAGGGTCGACAATCAGCCCCAGCATTTT. This sequence encodes CASSIWLGRVDNQPQHF.

The gene calls are TRBV19 and TRBJ2-1, with D possibly matching TRBD1 (7 bases). Germline assignment: CDR1 LNHDA and CDR2 SQIVND (reference sequence). Trimming took 4 bases from V and 5 from J, leaving 12 bases between them. The CDR3 length is 14 residues. The CDR3 here is CASSRQGGNNEQFF. The DNA of the CDR3 is TGTGCCAGTAGTAGGCAGGGGGGCAACAATGAGCAGTTCTTC.

This clone was recorded a few times. The chain employs TRBV7-2 and TRBJ2-2; unclear D gene. Germline CDR1 is SGHTA and CDR2 is FQGNSA. V dropped 1 base and J dropped 6 bases, with 9 bases sitting between them. The CDR3 contains 14 residues. CDR3 protein: CASSLVPDAGELFF. Here the CDR3 DNA reads TGTGCCAGCAGCTTAGTACCGGACGCCGGGGAGCTGTTTTTT.